The next 28 T cell receptor beta chains were all read from a single sample in a study of T-cell reconstitution after alpha-beta-depleted transplantation in children. It was with unique molecular identifiers that the TCRbeta library was prepared. TCRdb processed the PCR reads anew with MiXCR; each CDR3 protein has one entry. The table lists 530,000 or so distinct CDR3 sequences, over 20% of them singletons. Sample: PBMCs, taken before TCRalphabeta/CD19-depleted stem cell transplant. Receptor source: a boy under three years old with Wiskott-Aldrich syndrome, due to receive a stem cell transplant.

The chain couples TRBV28 to TRBJ1-1; maybe TRBD1 (5 bases). The CDR3 runs 14 residues. V was clipped by 7 bases and J by 1 base, with 13 bases between them. CDR1 is MDHEN, CDR2 SYDVKM, per germline. This CDR3 is CASTKGARNTEAFF. The CDR3 bases are TGTGCCAGCACAAAAGGGGCGAGGAACACTGAAGCTTTCTTT.

The sample holds a few counts of this clonotype. The V gene is TRBV25-1, the J gene TRBJ2-7; 7 bases align to TRBD2. Germline CDR1 and CDR2: MGHDK and SYGVNS. J gave up 2 bases and V 1 base, and 5 bases lay outside the gene matches. The CDR3 is made up of 15 amino acids. In DNA, the CDR3 is TGTGCCAGCAGTGAATCGGGGGGTCAGCCCTACGAGCAGTACTTC. It is translated as CASSESGGQPYEQYF.

This clonotype came up a few times. The CDR3 spells CATSRDEGFPPGELFF. CDR3 sequence (DNA): TGTGCCACCAGCAGAGATGAAGGGTTCCCACCCGGGGAGCTGTTTTTT. The J gene is TRBJ2-2, the V gene TRBV15; D is unresolved. The CDR3 spans 16 residues. Trimming removed 0 bases at V and 6 bases at J, with 14 bases between. Germline loops: CDR1 LNHNV, CDR2 YYDKDF (reference sequence).

This chain links TRBV4-1 with TRBJ2-1, with D hard to call. CDR1 and CDR2 from the germline V gene are MGHRA and YSYEKL. The CDR3 runs 14 residues. Trimming took off 0 bases at V and 8 bases at J, with 11 bases between the two ends. The CDR3, as DNA: TGCGCCAGCAGCCAAGAGGCTAGTGGGCATGAGCAGTTCTTC. Amino acid sequence: CASSQEASGHEQFF.

This clonotype was seen a handful of times. The chain has TRBV5-1 and TRBJ2-7; D remains unclear. Germline CDR1 is SGHRS and CDR2 is YFSETQ. V lost 4 bases and J lost 6, with 17 bases in between. CDR3 size: 14 residues. CDR3 bases: TGCGCCAGCAGCCCATGGACGGGCCATCGCGAGCAGTACTTC. Residues: CASSPWTGHREQYF.

This clonotype appeared a few times. The chain employs TRBV4-2 and TRBJ2-3; TRBD2 matches at 11 bases. The CDR3 loop spans 17 amino acids. The germline gives CDR1 LGHNA, CDR2 YNFKEQ. J lost 4 bases, V lost 1 base, and 7 bases had no gene match. The CDR3 reads CASSQALAGGGADTQYF. The CDR3 DNA is TGTGCCAGCAGCCAAGCGCTAGCGGGAGGTGGAGCAGATACGCAGTATTTT.

This clonotype appeared a few times. The CDR3 loop is CASSVVADRGFYEQYF. CDR3 in DNA: TGTGCCAGCAGCGTAGTAGCCGACAGGGGGTTCTACGAGCAGTACTTC. This chain uses TRBV9 with TRBJ2-7, with 9 bases fitting TRBD1. Germline V CDR1 and CDR2: SGDLS, YYNGEE. This CDR3 has 16 amino acids. The V and J ends lost 0 bases and 3 bases, in that order; junction bases with no gene match: 7.

The chain carries TRBV12-3 or TRBV12-4 and TRBJ1-1; no definite D call. The CDR3 has 12 amino acids. Between the trimmed V and J ends, which lost 3 bases and 6 bases, there was a span of 8 bases. CDR3 DNA sequence: TGTGCCAGCAGTTTGCCCACAGCTGAAGCTTTCTTT. It yields the protein CASSLPTAEAFF.

A few counts support this clonotype. The chain couples TRBV20-1 to TRBJ2-5; D is tentatively TRBD1 or TRBD2 (6 bases each). CDR3 length equals 15 residues. The V gene lost 0 bases and the J gene lost 2 bases, with 13 bases spanning the gap. CDR1 and CDR2 from the germline V gene are DFQATT and SNEGSKA (reference sequence). The CDR3, as DNA: TGCAGTGCTAGAGAAGGGGGGAGTGGGCAAGAGACCCAGTACTTC. It specifies CSAREGGSGQETQYF.

This chain connects TRBV4-2 to TRBJ2-7, with 13 bases fitting TRBD2. V dropped 0 bases and J dropped 2; count of bases not matched to a gene: 1. The germline V gene has CDR1 LGHNA and CDR2 YNFKEQ. This CDR3 contains 16 residues. CDR3 in DNA: TGTGCCAGCAGCCAAGATGGGACTAGCGGGGCCTACGAGCAGTACTTC. Its translation is CASSQDGTSGAYEQYF.

This clonotype has a count of ten or more. V gene TRBV7-2 combines with J gene TRBJ2-7, with no clear D. The germline gives CDR1 SGHTA, CDR2 FQGNSA. V lost 1 base, J lost 3 bases, and 7 bases lay in between. The CDR3 contains 13 residues. The CDR3 protein is CASSLVAGYEQYF. The CDR3 bases are TGTGCCAGCAGCTTAGTGGCTGGCTACGAGCAGTACTTC.

The chain uses TRBV19 and TRBJ1-3; D is ambiguous. CDR1 is LNHDA, CDR2 SQIVND, per germline (reference sequence). The CDR3 is made up of 15 amino acids. V dropped 3 bases and J dropped 0 bases, with 9 bases sitting between them. This CDR3 reads CASSMDRRSGNTIYF. Here the CDR3 DNA reads TGTGCCAGTAGTATGGACCGACGCTCTGGAAACACCATATATTTT.

The chain links TRBV5-1 to TRBJ2-2, with D uncertain. CDR3 length: 16 amino acids. Germline CDR1 reads SGHRS; CDR2 reads YFSETQ. With 2 bases removed from V and 0 bases from J, the gap between germline ends came to 11 bases. CDR3 sequence (DNA): TGCGCCAGCAGCTTTGTCGGTCGGGCGAACACCGGGGAGCTGTTTTTT. Its protein product is CASSFVGRANTGELFF.

The table lists this clonotype with a few counts. J is TRBJ2-1 and V is TRBV18, with TRBD2 as a possible D gene (5 bases). V was clipped by 3 bases and J by 0 bases, with 9 bases between them. The CDR3 is made up of 15 amino acids. CDR1 and CDR2 from the germline V gene are KGHSH and LQKENI. The CDR3 loop reads CASSPVASSYNEQFF. Here the CDR3 DNA reads TGTGCCAGCTCACCGGTAGCGAGCTCCTACAATGAGCAGTTCTTC.

J is TRBJ2-3 and V is TRBV6-7; 9 bases are a match to TRBD2. TRBV6-7 is an open reading frame, and its role is uncertain. V shed 2 bases and J 9 bases; nucleotides not matched to a gene: 12. The CDR3 loop spans 16 amino acids. DNA for the CDR3: TGTGCCAGCAGTTACCGGCCTGGTCTAGCGGGGAGCACGCAGTATTTT. The encoded protein is CASSYRPGLAGSTQYF.

The chain carries TRBV7-8 and TRBJ1-5; D is unclear. The CDR3 extends over 14 amino acids. V gave up 4 bases and J gave up 1 base, with 8 bases separating them. The germline gives CDR1 SGHVS, CDR2 FQNEAQ. CDR3 sequence reads: CASSWGISNQPQHF. CDR3 nucleotides: TGTGCCAGCAGCTGGGGAATAAGCAATCAGCCCCAGCATTTT.

This clonotype was picked up a small number of times. The gene calls are TRBV9 and TRBJ2-1; 13 nucleotides match TRBD2. The CDR3 has 16 residues. V lost 0 bases and J lost 7; bases outside the gene matches: 4. Germline V gene data show CDR1 as SGDLS and CDR2 as YYNGEE. This chain's CDR3 is CASSVARTSGRNEQFF. The CDR3 bases are TGTGCCAGCAGCGTAGCAAGGACTAGCGGGAGAAATGAGCAGTTCTTC.

This clonotype came up a few times. The chain joins TRBV30 to TRBJ1-2; D gene uncertain. V was clipped by 2 bases and J by 4 bases, with 17 bases between them. CDR1 and CDR2 from the germline V gene are GTSNPN and SVGIG (reference sequence). This CDR3 contains 15 residues. DNA of the CDR3: TGTGCCTGGAGTCCAGGAGGGTCGGGGTTCTATGGCTACACCTTC. It encodes CAWSPGGSGFYGYTF.

The rearrangement uses TRBV5-1 and TRBJ2-1; D not resolved. Germline V gene lookup returns CDR1 SGHRS and CDR2 YFSETQ. V lost 0 bases and J 4 bases, leaving 11 bases between the germline ends. This CDR3 comprises 15 residues. The CDR3 protein is CASSLDVTLYNEQFF. The CDR3 DNA reads as TGCGCCAGCAGCTTGGATGTGACCCTATACAATGAGCAGTTCTTC.

This clonotype appeared a few times. This rearrangement joins TRBV5-1 to TRBJ1-3; 7 bases are a match to TRBD1. The J segment lost 0 bases and the V segment lost 0 bases, leaving 6 bases of the junction unmatched. CDR3 length: 17 residues. Germline V gene sequence: CDR1 SGHRS, CDR2 YFSETQ. DNA for the CDR3: TGCGCCAGCAGCTTGGCCACAGGGGCCAGCTCTGGAAACACCATATATTTT. Amino acids: CASSLATGASSGNTIYF.

This chain uses TRBV5-8 with TRBJ1-4, with TRBD1 matching 10 bases. Trimming at V came to 5 bases and at J to 0 bases, leaving 4 bases not matched to a gene. Germline CDR1 and CDR2: SGHTS and YDEGEE. The CDR3 is 16 residues long. CDR3 in amino acids: CASRPGTGATNEKLFF. The CDR3 region has the DNA TGTGCCAGCAGACCCGGGACAGGGGCAACTAATGAAAAACTGTTTTTT.

This clonotype was found a few times. The genes are TRBV20-1 and TRBJ2-7; the match to TRBD2 covers 12 bases. Trimming took 1 base from V and 5 from J; bases not matched to a gene: 12. The CDR3 is made up of 17 amino acids. Germline CDR1 DFQATT, CDR2 SNEGSKA (reference sequence). The chain's CDR3 is CSARVLLAGGPKDEQYF. As DNA, the CDR3 is TGCAGTGCTAGAGTCCTCCTAGCGGGAGGGCCAAAGGACGAGCAGTACTTC.

In this sample, this clonotype turned up a few times. The chain has TRBV7-2 and TRBJ2-3; D is undetermined. Trimming shortened V by 1 base and J by 7 bases, and 9 bases separated the two germline ends. The CDR3 is 13 amino acids. The germline V gene has CDR1 SGHTA and CDR2 FQGNSA. CDR3 nucleotide sequence: TGTGCCAGCAGCTTAGTCTATGGTAATACGCAGTATTTT. It translates to CASSLVYGNTQYF.

The chain employs TRBV5-1 and TRBJ2-7; 8 positions agree with TRBD1. CDR1 and CDR2 (germline): SGHRS, YFSETQ. V trimming: 5 bases; J trimming: 5 bases; junction bases outside the gene matches: 9. CDR3 size: 14 residues. The DNA for the CDR3 is TGCGCCAGCAGAACCGGACAGGGTTCCCACGAGCAGTACTTC. It specifies CASRTGQGSHEQYF.

This clonotype was detected only a few times. J is TRBJ2-7 and V is TRBV20-1, with D perhaps assigned TRBD1 or TRBD2 (7 bases each). CDR3 length: 18 residues. V lost 0 bases, J lost 2 bases, and 23 bases lay in between. Germline loops: CDR1 DFQATT, CDR2 SNEGSKA (reference sequence). CDR3 nucleotides: TGCAGTGCTAGAGATCCCAGGGGGAGGGGGAGGGCTCCCTACGAGCAGTACTTC. It yields the protein CSARDPRGRGRAPYEQYF.

This clonotype was counted only a few times. The chain combines TRBV24-1 with TRBJ2-1, with D possibly being TRBD2 (6 bases). This CDR3 has 12 residues. The germline V gene encodes CDR1 KGHDR and CDR2 SFDVKD. V was shortened by 3 bases and J by 12 bases, with 11 bases between the two germline ends. CDR3 DNA: TGTGCCACCAGTGATGCGACTAGACCGCAGTTCTTC. Translated, it gives CATSDATRPQFF.

This CDR3 reads CAVWDSTFYEQYF. CDR3 bases: TGTGCCGTCTGGGACAGTACCTTCTACGAGCAGTACTTC. This rearrangement joins TRBV10-3 to TRBJ2-7; 7 nucleotides align to TRBD1. The CDR3 runs to 13 residues. Germline-derived CDR1 and CDR2 are ENHRY and SYGVKD. The V gene end was trimmed by 11 bases and the J gene end by 3 bases; junction bases not matched to a gene: 10.

This chain's CDR3 is CAISDGGGSEAFF. CDR3 bases: TGTGCCATCAGTGACGGAGGGGGATCTGAAGCTTTCTTT. The chain joins TRBV10-3 to TRBJ1-1; perhaps TRBD1 as D (6 bases). From germline, CDR1 is ENHRY and CDR2 SYGVKD. V gave up 3 bases and J gave up 6 bases, with 11 bases separating them. The CDR3 loop spans 13 amino acids.